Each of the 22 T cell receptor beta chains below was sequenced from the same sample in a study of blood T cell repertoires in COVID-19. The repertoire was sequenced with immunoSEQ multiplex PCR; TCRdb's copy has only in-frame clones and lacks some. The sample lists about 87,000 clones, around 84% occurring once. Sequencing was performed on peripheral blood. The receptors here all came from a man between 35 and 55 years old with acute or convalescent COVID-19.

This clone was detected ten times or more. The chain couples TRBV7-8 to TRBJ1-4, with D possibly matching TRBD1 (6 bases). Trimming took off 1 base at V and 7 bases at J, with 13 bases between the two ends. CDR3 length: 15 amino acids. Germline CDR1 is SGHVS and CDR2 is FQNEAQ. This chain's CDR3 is CASSLERGSVEKLFF. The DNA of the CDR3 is TGTGCCAGCAGCTTAGAGAGGGGGTCGGTTGAAAAACTGTTTTTT.

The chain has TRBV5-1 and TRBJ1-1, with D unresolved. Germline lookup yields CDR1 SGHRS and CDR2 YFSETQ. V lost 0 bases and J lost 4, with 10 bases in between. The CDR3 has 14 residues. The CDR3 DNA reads TGCGCCAGCAGCTTGGCGGGTTTTGGCACTGAAGCTTTCTTT. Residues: CASSLAGFGTEAFF.

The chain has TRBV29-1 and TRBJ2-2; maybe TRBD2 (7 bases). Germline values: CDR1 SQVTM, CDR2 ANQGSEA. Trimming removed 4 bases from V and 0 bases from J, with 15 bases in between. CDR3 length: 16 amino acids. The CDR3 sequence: CSVVVGGPTNTGELFF. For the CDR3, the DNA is TGCAGCGTTGTAGTGGGGGGGCCAACGAACACCGGGGAGCTGTTTTTT.

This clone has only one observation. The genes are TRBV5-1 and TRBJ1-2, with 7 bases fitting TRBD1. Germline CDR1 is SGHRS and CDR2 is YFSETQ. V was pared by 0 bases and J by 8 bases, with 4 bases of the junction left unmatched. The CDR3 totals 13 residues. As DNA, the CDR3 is TGCGCCAGCAGCTTGGATCAGGGGGTAGGCTACACCTTC. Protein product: CASSLDQGVGYTF.

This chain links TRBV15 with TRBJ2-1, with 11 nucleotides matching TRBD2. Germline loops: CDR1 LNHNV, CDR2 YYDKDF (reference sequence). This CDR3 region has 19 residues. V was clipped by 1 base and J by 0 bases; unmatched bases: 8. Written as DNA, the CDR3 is TGTGCCACCAGCAGAGGGTCTAGCGGGGGGAAAAGCTCCTACAATGAGCAGTTCTTC. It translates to CATSRGSSGGKSSYNEQFF. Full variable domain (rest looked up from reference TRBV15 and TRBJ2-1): DAMVIQNPRYQVTQFGKPVTLSCSQTLNHNVMYWYQQKSSQAPKLLFHYYDKDFNNEADTPDNFQSRRPNTSFCFLDIRSPGLGDTAMYLCATSRGSSGGKSSYNEQFFGPGTRLTVL.

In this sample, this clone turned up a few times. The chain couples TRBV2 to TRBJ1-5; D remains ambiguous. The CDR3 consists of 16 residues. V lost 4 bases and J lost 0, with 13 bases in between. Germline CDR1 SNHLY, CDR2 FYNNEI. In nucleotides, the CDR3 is TGTGCCAGCAGTGTGTTGGGAGACTATAGCAATCAGCCCCAGCATTTT. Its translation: CASSVLGDYSNQPQHF.

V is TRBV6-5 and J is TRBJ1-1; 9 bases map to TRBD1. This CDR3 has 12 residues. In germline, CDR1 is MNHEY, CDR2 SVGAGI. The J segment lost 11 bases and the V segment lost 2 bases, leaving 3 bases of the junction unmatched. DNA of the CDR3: TGTGCCAGCAGTTACCGACAGGGGGTTGCTTTCTTT. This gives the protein CASSYRQGVAFF.

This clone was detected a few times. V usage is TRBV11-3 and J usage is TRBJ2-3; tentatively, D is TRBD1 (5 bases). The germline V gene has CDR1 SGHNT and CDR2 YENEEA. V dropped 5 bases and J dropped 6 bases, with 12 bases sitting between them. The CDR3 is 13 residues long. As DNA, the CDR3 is TGTGCCAGCAGCCCGTATCCAGGGGATACGCAGTATTTT. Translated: CASSPYPGDTQYF.

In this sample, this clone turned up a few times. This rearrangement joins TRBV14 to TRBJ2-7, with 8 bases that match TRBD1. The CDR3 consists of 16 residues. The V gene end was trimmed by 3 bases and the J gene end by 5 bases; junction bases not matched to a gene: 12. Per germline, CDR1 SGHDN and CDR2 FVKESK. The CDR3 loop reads CASSHRITGGGNEQYF. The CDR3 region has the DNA TGTGCCAGCAGCCACCGAATCACAGGGGGTGGAAACGAGCAGTACTTC. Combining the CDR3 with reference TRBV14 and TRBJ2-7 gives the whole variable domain EAGVTQFPSHSVIEKGQTVTLRCDPISGHDNLYWYRRVMGKEIKFLLHFVKESKQDESGMPNNRFLAERTGGTYSTLKVQPAELEDSGVYFCASSHRITGGGNEQYFGPGTRLTVT.

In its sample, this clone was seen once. The CDR3 protein is CASRTGQDTGELFF. The CDR3 DNA sequence: TGTGCCAGTAGAACGGGACAGGACACCGGGGAGCTGTTTTTT. The V and J genes are TRBV19 and TRBJ2-2; 8 bases are a match to TRBD1. The V gene's germline CDR1 is LNHDA and CDR2 SQIVND (reference sequence). This CDR3 has 14 residues. The V segment lost 6 bases and the J segment 3 bases; nucleotides outside the gene matches: 3. The complete variable domain, with remaining parts taken from reference TRBV19 and TRBJ2-2, reads DGGITQSPKYLFRKEGQNVTLSCEQNLNHDAMYWYRQDPGQGLRLIYYSQIVNDFQKGDIAEGYSVSREKKESFPLTVTSAQKNPTAFYLCASRTGQDTGELFFGEGSRLTVL.

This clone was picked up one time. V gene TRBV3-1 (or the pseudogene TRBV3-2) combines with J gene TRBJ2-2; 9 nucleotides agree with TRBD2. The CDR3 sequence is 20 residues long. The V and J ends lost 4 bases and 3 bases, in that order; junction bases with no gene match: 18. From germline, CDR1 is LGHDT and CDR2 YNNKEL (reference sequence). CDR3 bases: TGTGCCAGCAGCCGAACCTCGGGGGGAAGCGGGAGGAGGGACACCGGGGAGCTGTTTTTT. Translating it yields CASSRTSGGSGRRDTGELFF.

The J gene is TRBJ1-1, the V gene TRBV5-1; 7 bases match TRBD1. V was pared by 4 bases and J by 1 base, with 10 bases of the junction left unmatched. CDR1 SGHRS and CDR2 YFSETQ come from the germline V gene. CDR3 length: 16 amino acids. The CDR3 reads CASSESWDRGNTEAFF. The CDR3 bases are TGCGCCAGCAGCGAGAGCTGGGACAGAGGGAACACTGAAGCTTTCTTT.

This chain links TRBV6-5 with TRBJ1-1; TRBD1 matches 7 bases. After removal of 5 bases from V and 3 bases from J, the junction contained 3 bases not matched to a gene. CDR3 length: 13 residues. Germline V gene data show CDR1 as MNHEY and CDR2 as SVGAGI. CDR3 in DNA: TGTGCCAGCAGTCGAGGGACAGACACTGAAGCTTTCTTT. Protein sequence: CASSRGTDTEAFF.

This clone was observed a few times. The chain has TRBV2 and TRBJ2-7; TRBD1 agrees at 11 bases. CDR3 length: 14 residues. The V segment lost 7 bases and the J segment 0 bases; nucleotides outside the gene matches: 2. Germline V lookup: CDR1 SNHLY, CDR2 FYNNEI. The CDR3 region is CASKGQGDSYEQYF. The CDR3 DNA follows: TGTGCCAGCAAGGGACAGGGGGACTCCTACGAGCAGTACTTC.

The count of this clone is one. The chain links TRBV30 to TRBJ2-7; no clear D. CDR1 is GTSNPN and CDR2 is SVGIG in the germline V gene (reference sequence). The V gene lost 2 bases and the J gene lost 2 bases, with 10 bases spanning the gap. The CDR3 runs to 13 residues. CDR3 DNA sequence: TGTGCCTGGAGTCCCGGGTTTACCTACGAGCAGTACTTC. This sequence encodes CAWSPGFTYEQYF.

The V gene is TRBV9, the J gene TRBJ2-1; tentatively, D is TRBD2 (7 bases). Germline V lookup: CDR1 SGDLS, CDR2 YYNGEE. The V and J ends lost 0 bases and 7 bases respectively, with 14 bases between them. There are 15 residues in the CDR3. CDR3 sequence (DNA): TGTGCCAGCAGCGTAGATGCGGGGGCGGAAAATGAGCAGTTCTTC. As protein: CASSVDAGAENEQFF.

The CDR3 region has the DNA TGTGCCAGCAGTTACTCGTACGGTAGCAATCAGCCCCAGCATTTT. It specifies CASSYSYGSNQPQHF. The rearrangement uses TRBV6-5 and TRBJ1-5, with D hard to call. This CDR3 spans 15 amino acids. Germline V CDR1 and CDR2: MNHEY, SVGAGI. Trimming removed 0 bases from V and 0 bases from J, with 6 bases in between.

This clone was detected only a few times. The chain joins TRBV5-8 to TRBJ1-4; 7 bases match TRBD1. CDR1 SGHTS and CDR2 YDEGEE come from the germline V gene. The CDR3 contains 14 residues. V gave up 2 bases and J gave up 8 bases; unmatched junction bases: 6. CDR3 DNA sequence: TGTGCCAGCAGCTTAAGAGGGGGCGGAGAAAAACTGTTTTTT. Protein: CASSLRGGGEKLFF.

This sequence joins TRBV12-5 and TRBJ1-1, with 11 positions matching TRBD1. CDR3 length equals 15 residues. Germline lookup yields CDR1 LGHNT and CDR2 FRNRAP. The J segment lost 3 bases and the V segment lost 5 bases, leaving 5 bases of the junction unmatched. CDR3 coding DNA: TGTGCTAGTGGTGCCCGGGACAGGGGGTACACTGAAGCTTTCTTT. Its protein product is CASGARDRGYTEAFF.

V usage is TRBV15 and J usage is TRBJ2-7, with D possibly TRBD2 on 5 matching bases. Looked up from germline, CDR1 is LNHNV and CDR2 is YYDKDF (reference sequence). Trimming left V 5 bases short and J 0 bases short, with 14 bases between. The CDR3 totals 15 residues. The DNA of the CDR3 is TGTGCCACCAGCCGCGGACGGGAAAGCTCCTACGAGCAGTACTTC. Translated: CATSRGRESSYEQYF. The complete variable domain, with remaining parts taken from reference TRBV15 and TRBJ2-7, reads DAMVIQNPRYQVTQFGKPVTLSCSQTLNHNVMYWYQQKSSQAPKLLFHYYDKDFNNEADTPDNFQSRRPNTSFCFLDIRSPGLGDTAMYLCATSRGRESSYEQYFGPGTRLTVT.

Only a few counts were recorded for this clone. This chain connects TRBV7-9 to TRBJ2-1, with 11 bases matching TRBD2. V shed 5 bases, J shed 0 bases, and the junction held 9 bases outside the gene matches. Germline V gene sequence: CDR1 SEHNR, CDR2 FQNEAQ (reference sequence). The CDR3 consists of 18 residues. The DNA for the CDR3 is TGTGCCAGCAGCCCGGGACTAGCGGAGGCCAGCTCCTACAATGAGCAGTTCTTC. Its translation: CASSPGLAEASSYNEQFF.

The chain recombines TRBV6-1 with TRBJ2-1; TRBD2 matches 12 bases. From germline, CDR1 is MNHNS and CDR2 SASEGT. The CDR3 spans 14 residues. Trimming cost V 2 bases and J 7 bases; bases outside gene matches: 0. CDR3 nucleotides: TGTGCCAGCAGTGAACTAGCGGGAGGGAATGAGCAGTTCTTC. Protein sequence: CASSELAGGNEQFF.